This entry features one T cell receptor beta chain sequence. The sample originates from a study of glioma-infiltrating T cells after dendritic cell vaccination. Germline values: CDR1 SGDLS, CDR2 YYNGEE. The CDR3 has 15 amino acids. The ends lost 0 bases at V and 4 bases at J; junction bases unmatched: 3. Libraries were prepared by immunoSEQ multiplex PCR; TCRdb keeps only in-frame clonotypes and omits some of them. The sample has about 38,000 clones, approximately 84% seen once. The chain links TRBV9 to TRBJ1-1; 10 nucleotides align to TRBD1. This specimen consisted of blood, obtained before dendritic cell vaccination. The receptor was derived from a human donor with glioblastoma. The CDR3 reads CASSVGDRGSTEAFF. Written as DNA, the CDR3 is TGTGCCAGCAGCGTAGGGGACAGGGGAAGCACTGAAGCTTTCTTT.